A selection of T cell receptor beta chains follows, all from one sample in a study of PD-L1 blockade in urothelial cancer. TCRdb's copy holds only in-frame clones and misses some; the assay was immunoSEQ multiplex PCR. The data contain 40,000 or so clones, around 79% of them singletons. Sequenced here: PBMCs, sampled around atezolizumab (anti-PD-L1) treatment. The receptors shown here come from a man in his 70s with urothelial cancer. Each CDR3 is given with its conserved first and last residue. Size is omitted from some rows. Given values are once, few, many or a class for expanded clones.

j_call,v_call,clone_size,cdr3_aa
TRBJ2-6,TRBV18,.,CASSPVAGGSSGANVLTF
TRBJ2-2,TRBV7-2,.,CASSSTSGRAGELFF
TRBJ2-3,TRBV7-8,once,CASSRGASTDTQYF
TRBJ1-1,TRBV29-1,.,CSVHGTGVNTEAFF
TRBJ2-1,TRBV14,.,CASSQPGTHLRSSYNEQFF
TRBJ1-4,TRBV6-1,.,CASSEAARAVGEKLFF
TRBJ1-4,TRBV10-3,few,CAARDRGQNEKLFF
TRBJ1-1,TRBV6-5,.,CASSYGQGSTTEAFF
TRBJ2-1,TRBV4-3,.,CASSRRGLAGGNEQFF
TRBJ2-1,TRBV15,.,CATSREQGQGNEQFF
TRBJ1-2,TRBV2,.,CASSETQANYGYTF
TRBJ2-5,TRBV28,.,CASSSPGAGEETQYF
TRBJ2-5,TRBV5-1,.,CASSLGTIQETQYF
TRBJ1-1,TRBV5-6,.,CASSIGTAEAFF
TRBJ1-2,TRBV5-4,.,CASSSRQGPGYGYTF
TRBJ2-7,TRBV10-3,.,CAISGRLAGQHYEQYF
TRBJ1-3,TRBV2,.,CASSPVRSSYLGNTIYF
TRBJ1-2,TRBV2,.,CASREGVGYTF
TRBJ2-6,TRBV11-2,once,CASSYLQGSVLTF
TRBJ1-1,TRBV7-6,.,CASSLGQGDTEAFF
TRBJ2-3,TRBV28,.,CASLSATGAPDTQYF
TRBJ2-1,TRBV28,.,CASSLDRGEEQFF
TRBJ2-1,TRBV7-2,.,CASSLRQSGVRFF
TRBJ2-7,TRBV19,.,CASRSVAGYEQYF